This T cell receptor (beta chain) was sequenced in a study of T-cell reconstitution after alpha-beta-depleted transplantation in children. This CDR3 comprises 11 residues. V lost 0 bases to trimming and J lost 6 bases, with 3 bases between them. Germline V lookup: CDR1 GTSNPN, CDR2 SVGIG (reference sequence). This clonotype was detected a few times. Molecular barcoding with unique molecular identifiers was used for the TCRbeta library. TCRdb used MiXCR to reprocess the PCR reads, holding one entry per CDR3 protein. This sample has around 800,000 distinct CDR3 sequences; less than 20% occur once, and the top ten carry around 4.5%.

This chain links TRBV30 with TRBJ2-1; D unresolved. The TCR originated in a male patient under 18 who had a stem cell transplant for acute lymphoblastic leukemia, so the T cells may come from the graft donor. The sequenced sample was PBMCs, mostly from graft donor cells, obtained 360 days after TCRalphabeta/CD19-depleted stem cell transplant. The CDR3, as DNA: TGTGCCTGGAGTGTACGCAATGAGCAGTTCTTC. Its translation: CAWSVRNEQFF.